A single sample is the source of the 7 T cell receptor beta chains below, sequenced in a study of blood T cells in healthy people across ages. Together with a sample-barcoded 5' primer, a J-beta primer mix was included in a second PCR lasting about 6 to 12 cycles. Each CDR3 protein is one row after TCRdb ran MiXCR on the 5' RACE reads. The repertoire holds over 700,000 distinct CDR3 sequences, with around 25% as singletons. Another study also made use of these data, one on T cells of mothers and their children.

Sequenced: blood. These receptors were taken from a boy aged 5 to 17 in good health.

The chain recombines TRBV12-3 or TRBV12-4 with TRBJ1-1; TRBD1 agrees at 7 bases. Trimming took 5 bases from V and 2 from J; bases not matched to a gene: 14. This CDR3 is built from 17 residues. Here the CDR3 DNA reads TGTGCCAGCAGTCCACCTTCGACTGGGACAGCCAACACTGAAGCTTTCTTT. Translation gives CASSPPSTGTANTEAFF.

The V call is TRBV5-1, the J call TRBJ2-6; 8 nucleotides match TRBD2. Trimming at V came to 6 bases and at J to 0 bases, leaving 8 bases not matched to a gene. The CDR3 loop spans 17 amino acids. Germline lookup yields CDR1 SGHRS and CDR2 YFSETQ. CDR3 nucleotide sequence: TGCGCCAGCAACAGCGGGGGACGAGTCTCTGGGGCCAACGTCCTGACTTTC. Translation gives CASNSGGRVSGANVLTF.

This clonotype has just a few counts. The genes are TRBV12-3 or TRBV12-4 and TRBJ1-2; TRBD1 matches 9 bases. This CDR3 is built from 13 residues. Germline trimming cut 6 bases from V and 3 bases from J; bases unmatched to any gene: 2. CDR3 DNA sequence: TGTGCCAGCAGGTGGACAGGGGACTATGGCTACACCTTC. It is translated as CASRWTGDYGYTF.

This chain joins TRBV28 and TRBJ1-4; TRBD1 agrees at 8 bases. Germline CDR1 is MDHEN and CDR2 is SYDVKM. The CDR3 contains 14 residues. V lost 6 bases to trimming and J lost 3 bases; unmatched junction nucleotides: 3. The CDR3 DNA is TGTGCCAGCAGGGGACAGGAGTCTAATGAAAAACTGTTTTTT. Translating it yields CASRGQESNEKLFF.

This chain joins TRBV6-1 and TRBJ2-5; D gene uncertain. Judging by the DNA end, TRBJ2-1 fits better; the J call may be wrong. This CDR3 is built from 13 residues. Germline-derived CDR1 and CDR2 are MNHNS and SASEGT. CDR3 sequence: CASSEISVLEQFF. The CDR3 nucleotides read TGTGCCAGCAGCGAAATATCGGTTCTTGAGCAGTTCTTC.

The table lists this clonotype with a few counts. This chain joins TRBV12-3 or TRBV12-4 and TRBJ2-1, with 8 positions matching TRBD2. Trimming at V came to 3 bases and at J to 12 bases, leaving 4 bases not matched to a gene. The CDR3 is made up of 12 amino acids. The CDR3 reads CASSLGLVRQFF. CDR3 DNA: TGTGCCAGCAGTTTGGGACTAGTTCGGCAGTTCTTC.

This clonotype was seen more than once but under ten times. J is TRBJ2-5 and V is TRBV9; 10 nucleotides agree with TRBD2. Gene TRBJ2-1 matches the end of the DNA better, so the J call may be wrong. CDR1 SGDLS and CDR2 YYNGEE come from the germline V gene. The CDR3 consists of 16 residues. The CDR3, as DNA: TGTGCCAGCAGCGTACTGGGACTAGCGACGTTAAATGAGCAGTTCTTC. It is translated as CASSVLGLATLNEQFF.